This T cell receptor beta chain stems from a study of blood T cell repertoires in COVID-19. Overall study: Whether acute or convalescent, the COVID-19 samples came from the United States, Italy and Spain. T cells, B-cell-depleted T cells, or PBMCs provided the cDNA or gDNA that served as material.

V trimming: 6 bases; J trimming: 3 bases; junction bases outside the gene matches: 5. Germline lookup yields CDR1 SEHNR and CDR2 FQNEAQ (reference sequence). This CDR3 is 13 amino acids long. This clone was detected once. The same CDR3 is also encoded by other DNA sequences in this sample. Per the original methods: From reference gene primer amplification, estimates of nucleated cell counts were derived. TCRdb's table, derived via immunoSEQ multiplex PCR, lists solely in-frame clones and lacks some. The DNA gave D and trimming, while V, J and clone size come from that table. The top ten hold 4.5% to 5.5% of the sample, which has approximately 90,000 clones, about nine tenths seen once.

The specimen was peripheral blood. The receptor's source is a woman of 80 years or more with acute or convalescent COVID-19. This sequence joins TRBV7-9 and TRBJ2-7; 7 nucleotides match TRBD1. CDR3 DNA: TGTGCCAGCAGATTGACAGGGTACTACGAGCAGTACTTC. It specifies CASRLTGYYEQYF.